The T cell receptor (beta chain) described here comes from a study of blood T cells in healthy people across ages. The germline V gene has CDR1 MGHRA and CDR2 YSYEKL. V shed 4 bases and J shed 3 bases, with 10 bases lying between them. This CDR3 has 14 amino acids. The use of a sample-barcoded 5' primer and a J-beta primer mix characterized a second PCR of about 7 to 12 cycles. Each cDNA molecule carried a tag from a template-switch adaptor that contained 12 random nucleotides. Each single sample gave us at least 2.5 million CDR3-containing paired-end reads. TCRdb reprocessed the 5' RACE reads with MiXCR, giving one entry per CDR3 protein. The sample has about a million distinct CDR3 sequences, roughly 50% seen once. Per individual sample, total RNA of at least 5.5 micrograms was extracted. For this clonotype: The antigen is unknown.

Study findings and constraints: TCR beta diversity was tightly associated with the proportion of naive T cells.

The receptor's source is a man aged 30-40 years in good health. This chain uses TRBV4-1 with TRBJ2-1, with unresolved D. The sequenced sample consisted of blood. CDR3 sequence: CASSPSPVYNEQFF. CDR3 in DNA: TGCGCCAGCAGCCCCAGTCCGGTCTACAATGAGCAGTTCTTC.